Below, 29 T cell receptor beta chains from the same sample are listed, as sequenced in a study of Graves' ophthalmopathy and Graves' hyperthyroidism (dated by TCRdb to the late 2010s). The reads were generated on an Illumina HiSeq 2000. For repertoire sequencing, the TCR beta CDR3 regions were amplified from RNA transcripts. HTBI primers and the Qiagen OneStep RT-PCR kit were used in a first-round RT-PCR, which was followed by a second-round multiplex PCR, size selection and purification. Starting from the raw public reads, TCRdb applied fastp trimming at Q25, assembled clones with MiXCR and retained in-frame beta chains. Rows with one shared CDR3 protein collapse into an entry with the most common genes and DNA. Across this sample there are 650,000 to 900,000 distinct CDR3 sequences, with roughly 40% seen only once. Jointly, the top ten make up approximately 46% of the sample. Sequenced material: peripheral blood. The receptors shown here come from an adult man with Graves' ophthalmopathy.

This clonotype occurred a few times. The DNA for the CDR3 is TGCGCCAGCAGCCCATACGGGACAGGGGGCGCGGAGACCCAGTACTTC. Its translation is CASSPYGTGGAETQYF. The chain recombines TRBV4-1 with TRBJ2-5, with 12 bases aligning to TRBD1. V lost 4 bases and J lost 5; bases outside the gene matches: 8. The CDR3 contains 16 residues. The germline CDR1 and CDR2 sequences are MGHRA and YSYEKL.

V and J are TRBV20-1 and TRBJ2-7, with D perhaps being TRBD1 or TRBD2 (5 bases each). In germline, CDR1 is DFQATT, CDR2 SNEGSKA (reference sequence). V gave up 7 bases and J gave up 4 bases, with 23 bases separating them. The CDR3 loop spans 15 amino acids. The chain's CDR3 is CSVTSVRDQAYEQYF. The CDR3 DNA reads TGCAGTGTTACGTCAGTCCGGGACCAGGCATACGAGCAGTACTTC.

The CDR3 region is CASSSPGGANTGELFF. The DNA of the CDR3 is TGCGCCAGCAGCTCCCCAGGGGGCGCGAACACCGGGGAGCTGTTTTTT. This chain uses TRBV5-1 with TRBJ2-2; 8 bases are shared with TRBD1. The CDR3 spans 16 residues. Germline V CDR1 and CDR2: SGHRS, YFSETQ. V was pared by 3 bases and J by 0 bases, with 4 bases of the junction left unmatched.

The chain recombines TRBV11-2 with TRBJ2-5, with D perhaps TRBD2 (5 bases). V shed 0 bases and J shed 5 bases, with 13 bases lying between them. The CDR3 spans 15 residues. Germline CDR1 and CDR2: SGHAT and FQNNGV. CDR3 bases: TGTGCCAGCAGCTTAGATGACGGGATTCGGGAGACCCAGTACTTC. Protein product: CASSLDDGIRETQYF.

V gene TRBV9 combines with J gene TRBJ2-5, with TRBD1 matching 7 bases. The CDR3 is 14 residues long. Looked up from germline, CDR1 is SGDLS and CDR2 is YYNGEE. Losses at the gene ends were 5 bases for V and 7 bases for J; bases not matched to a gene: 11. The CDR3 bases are TGTGCCAGCAGTTTATGGGGACAGTCCCGGACCCAGTACTTC. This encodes CASSLWGQSRTQYF. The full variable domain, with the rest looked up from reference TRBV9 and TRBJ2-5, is DSGVTQTPKHLITATGQRVTLRCSPRSGDLSVYWYQQSLDQGLQFLIQYYNGEERAKGNILERFSAQQFPDLHSELNLSSLELGDSALYFCASSLWGQSRTQYFGPGTRLLVL.

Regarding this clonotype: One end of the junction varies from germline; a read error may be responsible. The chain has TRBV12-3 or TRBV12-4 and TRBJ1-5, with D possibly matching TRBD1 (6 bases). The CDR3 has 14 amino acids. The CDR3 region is CASRFQGYNQPRHF. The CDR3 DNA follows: TGTGCCAGCAGGTTCCAGGGGTACAATCAGCCCCGGCATTTT.

The CDR3 sequence is CASSHGGLKYEQYF. The CDR3 coding sequence is TGTGCCAGCAGCCATGGTGGATTGAAATACGAGCAGTACTTC. The J gene is TRBJ2-7, the V gene TRBV7-9, with D unclear. V was cut by 5 bases and J by 4 bases, with 15 bases left in between. Germline CDR1 and CDR2: SEHNR and FQNEAQ (reference sequence). The CDR3 spans 14 residues.

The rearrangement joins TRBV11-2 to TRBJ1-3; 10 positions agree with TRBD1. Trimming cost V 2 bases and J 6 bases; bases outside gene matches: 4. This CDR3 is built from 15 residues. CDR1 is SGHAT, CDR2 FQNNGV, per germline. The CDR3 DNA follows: TGTGCCAGCAGCTTATCCGGGACAGGGGTAAACACCATATATTTT. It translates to CASSLSGTGVNTIYF.

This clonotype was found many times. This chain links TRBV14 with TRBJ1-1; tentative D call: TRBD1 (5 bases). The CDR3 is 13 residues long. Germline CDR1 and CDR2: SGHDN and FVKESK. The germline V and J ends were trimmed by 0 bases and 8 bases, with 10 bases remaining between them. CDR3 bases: TGTGCCAGCAGCCAAGACCAAAGACAGGAAGCTTTCTTT. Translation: CASSQDQRQEAFF.

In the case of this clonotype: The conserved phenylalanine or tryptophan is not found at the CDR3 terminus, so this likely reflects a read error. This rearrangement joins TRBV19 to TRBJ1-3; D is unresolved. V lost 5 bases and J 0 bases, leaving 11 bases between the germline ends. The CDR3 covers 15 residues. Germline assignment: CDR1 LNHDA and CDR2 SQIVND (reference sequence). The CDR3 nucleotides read TGTGCCAGTAGTTCAGGATCATACTCTGGAAACACCATATATTCT. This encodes CASSSGSYSGNTIYS.

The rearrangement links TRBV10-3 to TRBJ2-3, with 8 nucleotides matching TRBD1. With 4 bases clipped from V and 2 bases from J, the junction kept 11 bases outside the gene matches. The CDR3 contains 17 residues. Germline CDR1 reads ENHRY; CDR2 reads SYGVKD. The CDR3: CAISALTGDGFTDTQYF. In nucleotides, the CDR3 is TGTGCCATCAGTGCACTGACAGGGGACGGATTCACAGATACGCAGTATTTT.

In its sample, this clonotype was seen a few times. This chain's CDR3 is CSARDAGGRAPLHF. In nucleotides, the CDR3 is TGCAGTGCTAGAGATGCGGGAGGTAGAGCACCCCTCCACTTT. The V gene is TRBV20-1, the J gene TRBJ1-6; no clear D gene. Per germline, CDR1 DFQATT and CDR2 SNEGSKA (reference sequence). The CDR3 covers 14 residues. V was shortened by 0 bases and J by 11 bases, with 14 bases between the two germline ends.

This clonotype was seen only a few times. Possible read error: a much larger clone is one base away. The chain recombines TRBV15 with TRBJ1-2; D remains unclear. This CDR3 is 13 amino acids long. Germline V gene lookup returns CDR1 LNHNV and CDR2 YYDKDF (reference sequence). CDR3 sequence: CATGRDRAYGYTF. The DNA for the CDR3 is TGTGCCACCGGCAGAGACCGCGCCTATGGCTACACCTTC.

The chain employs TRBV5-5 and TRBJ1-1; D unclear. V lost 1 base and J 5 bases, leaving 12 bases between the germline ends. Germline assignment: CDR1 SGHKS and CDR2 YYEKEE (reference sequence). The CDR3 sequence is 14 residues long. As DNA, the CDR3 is TGTGCCAGCAGCTTGCCAGGCCCCGGGACTGAAGCTTTCTTT. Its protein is CASSLPGPGTEAFF.

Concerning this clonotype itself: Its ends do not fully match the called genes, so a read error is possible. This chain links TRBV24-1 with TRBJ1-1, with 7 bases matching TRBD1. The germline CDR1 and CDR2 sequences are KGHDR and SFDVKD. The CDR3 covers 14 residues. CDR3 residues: CASSFVTGKGVAFF. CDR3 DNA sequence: TGTGCCAGCAGTTTCGTGACAGGGAAGGGAGTGGCTTTCTTT.

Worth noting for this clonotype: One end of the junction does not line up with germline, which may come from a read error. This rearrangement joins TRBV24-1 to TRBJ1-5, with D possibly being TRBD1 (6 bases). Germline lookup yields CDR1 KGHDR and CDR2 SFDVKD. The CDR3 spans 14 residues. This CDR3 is CASSYLAGDQPQHF. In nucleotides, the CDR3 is TGTGCCAGCAGTTACTTAGCAGGGGATCAGCCCCAGCATTTT.

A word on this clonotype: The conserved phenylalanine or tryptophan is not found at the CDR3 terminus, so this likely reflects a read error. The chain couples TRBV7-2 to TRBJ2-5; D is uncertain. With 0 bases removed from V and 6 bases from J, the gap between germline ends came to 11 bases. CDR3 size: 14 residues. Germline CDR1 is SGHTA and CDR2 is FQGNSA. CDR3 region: CASSLASIEKTQYL. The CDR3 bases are TGTGCCAGCAGCTTAGCCAGTATAGAAAAGACCCAGTACCTC.

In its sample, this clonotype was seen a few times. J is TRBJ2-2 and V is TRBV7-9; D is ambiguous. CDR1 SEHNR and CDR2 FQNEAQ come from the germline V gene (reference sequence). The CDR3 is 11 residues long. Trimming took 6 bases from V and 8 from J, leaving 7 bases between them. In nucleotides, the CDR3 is TGTGCCAGCAGTCCTCGAGGGGAGCTGTTTTTT. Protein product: CASSPRGELFF. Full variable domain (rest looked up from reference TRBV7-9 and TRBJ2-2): DTGVSQNPRHKITKRGQNVTFRCDPISEHNRLYWYRQTLGQGPEFLTYFQNEAQLEKSRLLSDRFSAERPKGSFSTLEIQRTEQGDSAMYLCASSPRGELFFGEGSRLTVL.

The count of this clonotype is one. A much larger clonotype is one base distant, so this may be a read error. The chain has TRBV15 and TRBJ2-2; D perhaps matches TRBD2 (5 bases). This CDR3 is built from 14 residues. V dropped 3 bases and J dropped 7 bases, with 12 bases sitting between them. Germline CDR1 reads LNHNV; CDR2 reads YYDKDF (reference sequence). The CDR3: CATSSGSVNGELFF. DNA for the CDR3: TGTGCCACCAGCAGCGGTAGCGTGAACGGGGAGCTGTTTTTT. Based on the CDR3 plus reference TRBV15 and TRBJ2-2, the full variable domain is DAMVIQNPRYQVTQFGKPVTLSCSQTLNHNVMYWYQQKSSQAPKLLFHYYDKDFNNEADTPDNFQSRRPNTSFCFLDIRSPGLGDTAMYLCATSSGSVNGELFFGEGSRLTVL.

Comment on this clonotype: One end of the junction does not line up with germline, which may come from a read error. The CDR3 DNA is TGCGCCAGCAGCTTGGGGGGGACAGGTCGCTACGGGCAGTACTTC. It encodes CASSLGGTGRYGQYF. The rearrangement links TRBV5-1 to TRBJ2-7, with 8 nucleotides matching TRBD1. The germline CDR1 and CDR2 sequences are SGHRS and YFSETQ. This CDR3 is 15 amino acids long.

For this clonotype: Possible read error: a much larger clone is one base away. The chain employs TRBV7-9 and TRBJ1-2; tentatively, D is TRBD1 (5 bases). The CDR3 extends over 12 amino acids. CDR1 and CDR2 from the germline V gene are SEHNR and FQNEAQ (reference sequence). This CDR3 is CAGSLEEGFHTF. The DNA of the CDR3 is TGTGCCGGCAGCTTAGAGGAGGGGTTCCACACCTTC.

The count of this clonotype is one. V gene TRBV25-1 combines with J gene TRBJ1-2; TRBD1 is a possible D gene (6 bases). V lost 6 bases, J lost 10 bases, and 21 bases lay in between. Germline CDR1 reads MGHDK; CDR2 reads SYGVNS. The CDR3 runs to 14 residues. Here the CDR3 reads CASSERGDRAYYTF. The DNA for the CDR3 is TGTGCCAGCAGCGAAAGGGGGGACCGTGCTTACTACACCTTC.

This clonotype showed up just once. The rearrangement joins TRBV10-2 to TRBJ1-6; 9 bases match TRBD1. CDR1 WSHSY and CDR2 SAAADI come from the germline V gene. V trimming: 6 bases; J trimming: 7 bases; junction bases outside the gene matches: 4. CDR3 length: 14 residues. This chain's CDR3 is CASRIDRGNSPLHF. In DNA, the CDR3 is TGCGCCAGCAGGATTGACAGGGGGAATTCACCCCTCCACTTT.

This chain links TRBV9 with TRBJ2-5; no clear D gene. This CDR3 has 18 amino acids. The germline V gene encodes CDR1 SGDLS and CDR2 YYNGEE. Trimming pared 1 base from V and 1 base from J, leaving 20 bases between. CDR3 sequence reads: CASSVIPQTTPTQETQYF. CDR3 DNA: TGTGCCAGCAGCGTAATCCCGCAGACAACTCCAACCCAAGAGACCCAGTACTTC.

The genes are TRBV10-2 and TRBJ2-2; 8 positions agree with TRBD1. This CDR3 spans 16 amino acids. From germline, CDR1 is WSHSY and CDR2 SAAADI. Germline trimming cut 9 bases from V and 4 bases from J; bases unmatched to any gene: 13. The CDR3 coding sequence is TGCGCCAGTACTCCCGGACAGGGTATCGGCACCGGGGAGCTGTTTTTT. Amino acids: CASTPGQGIGTGELFF.

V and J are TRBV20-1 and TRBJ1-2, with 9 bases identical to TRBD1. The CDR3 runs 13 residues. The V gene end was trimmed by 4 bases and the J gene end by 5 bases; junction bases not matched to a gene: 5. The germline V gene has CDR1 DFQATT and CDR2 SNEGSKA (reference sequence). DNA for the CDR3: TGCAGTGCTACGGACAGGGGAGAGTATGGCTACACCTTC. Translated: CSATDRGEYGYTF.

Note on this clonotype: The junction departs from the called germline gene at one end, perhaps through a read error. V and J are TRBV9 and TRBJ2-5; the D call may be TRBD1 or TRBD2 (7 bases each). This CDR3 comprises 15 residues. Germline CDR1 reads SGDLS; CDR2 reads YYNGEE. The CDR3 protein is CASRNGGGEGQPQYF. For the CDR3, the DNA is TGCGCCAGCAGGAATGGCGGCGGGGAGGGACAGCCCCAGTACTTC.

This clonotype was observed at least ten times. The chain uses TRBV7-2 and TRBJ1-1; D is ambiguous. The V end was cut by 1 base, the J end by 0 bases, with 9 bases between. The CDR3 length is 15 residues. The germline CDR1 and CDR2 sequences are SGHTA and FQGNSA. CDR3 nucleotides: TGTGCCAGCAGCTTAGTTAGCATCTTGAACACTGAAGCTTTCTTT. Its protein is CASSLVSILNTEAFF.

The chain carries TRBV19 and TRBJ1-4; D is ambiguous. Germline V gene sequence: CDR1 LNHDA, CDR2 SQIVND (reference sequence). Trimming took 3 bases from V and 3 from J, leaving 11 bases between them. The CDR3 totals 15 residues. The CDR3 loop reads CASSMYGPPNEKLFF. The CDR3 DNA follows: TGTGCCAGTAGTATGTACGGACCGCCTAATGAAAAACTGTTTTTT.